This T cell receptor (beta chain) comes out of a study of vaccination and CD4 T cells after COVID-19. Cultured CD4+ T cells had their DNA profiled by the Oncomine TCR Beta short-read assay. TCRdb re-called the PCR reads with MiXCR, one entry per CDR3 protein. The sample lists about 19,000 distinct CDR3 sequences, 50% to 60% seen once, with 8% to 10% in the top ten. The V and J ends lost 0 bases and 5 bases respectively, with 14 bases between them. CDR1 is SGHNT and CDR2 is YYREEE in the germline V gene (reference sequence). This CDR3 is 15 amino acids long. The treatment here: approximately nine-day PBMC culture with coronavirus spike peptide pools or control peptides (ViraFEST assay). With regard to this clonotype: The antigen is not known.

The gene calls are TRBV5-4 and TRBJ1-2; TRBD1 is a possible D gene (5 bases). The sample here was CD4+ T cells from blood, cultured in vitro, taken after SARS-CoV-2 vaccination. This receptor was identified in a human donor who had recovered from COVID-19. The CDR3 reads CASSLGPGTEYGYTF. CDR3 nucleotide sequence: TGTGCCAGCAGCTTGGGCCCCGGGACCGAGTATGGCTACACCTTC.